These T cell receptor beta chains were read from a single sample in a study of monozygotic twins with inflammatory bowel disease. TCRdb reprocessed the 5' RACE reads; each CDR3 protein has one entry and no DNA is given. The data include some 400,000 distinct CDR3 sequences; the top ten clones carry roughly 2.2%. The specimen sequenced was blood. These receptors were obtained from a human donor with ulcerative colitis or Crohn's disease, or a healthy co-twin of an affected twin (not recorded which). CDR3s include the opening cysteine and the closing phenylalanine or tryptophan.

V gene,J gene,CDR3 protein
TRBV6-2/TRBV6-3,TRBJ1-1,CASNPGRAAAEAFF
TRBV10-3,TRBJ2-7,CAISAVASGQREQYF
TRBV28,TRBJ2-1,CASMKMGTYNEQFF
TRBV15,TRBJ2-7,CATSRDTRLGEQYF
TRBV3-1,TRBJ1-1,CASSLPHTNTEAFF
TRBV7-2,TRBJ2-3,CASSLAVTGGTDTQYF
TRBV19,TRBJ1-5,CASSIQGRNQPQHF
TRBV6-4,TRBJ2-1,CASSELAGGQGEQFF
TRBV20-1,TRBJ2-5,CSARDMAGWETQYF
TRBV7-2,TRBJ2-4,CASSLERGAAFYF
TRBV3-1,TRBJ1-5,CASSQGQGSQPQHF
TRBV10-3,TRBJ1-1,CAISETAKLEAFF
TRBV10-3,TRBJ2-1,CAIREGGTTVNEQFF
TRBV2,TRBJ1-1,CASSWDRQNTEAFF
TRBV20-1,TRBJ2-7,CSARTSGRNEQYF
TRBV12-3/TRBV12-4,TRBJ1-1,CASSFKDGSEAFF
TRBV25-1,TRBJ1-1,CASGSSGGKRGTEAFF
TRBV11-2,TRBJ2-7,CASSLGIAGTSGRAAYEQYF
TRBV7-9,TRBJ2-2,CASRSADTGELFF
TRBV29-1,TRBJ1-4,CSVDPGLLNEKLFF
TRBV18,TRBJ1-1,CASSPRQLNTEAFF
TRBV15,TRBJ2-2,CATSNPYTGELFF
TRBV7-2,TRBJ2-3,CASSFDRPSTSTDTQYF
TRBV28,TRBJ1-1,CASSLSPTGRTEAFF
TRBV3-1,TRBJ2-7,CASTTGRKGEQYF
TRBV9,TRBJ2-7,CASSPGQGVRYEQYF
TRBV6-1,TRBJ1-6,CASSPDGNSYNSPLHF
TRBV29-1,TRBJ1-2,CSVERQGTDYGYTF
TRBV5-1,TRBJ2-3,CASSPTGQGTDTQYF
TRBV5-6,TRBJ2-7,CASSLVARAGHEQYF
TRBV5-4,TRBJ2-3,CASSSGTSGSADTQYF
TRBV7-9,TRBJ2-7,CASSDDTVGLEQYF
TRBV20-1,TRBJ2-1,CSARERGGRSSYNEQFF
TRBV18,TRBJ2-7,CASSPPTAGGGPYEQYF
TRBV7-9,TRBJ2-5,CASSLGGTSGLETQYF
TRBV12-3/TRBV12-4,TRBJ1-5,CASSPRGVNQPQHF
TRBV20-1,TRBJ2-3,CSAPPGGRTDTPYF
TRBV7-6,TRBJ2-5,CASSLVTRGGDETQYF
TRBV12-3/TRBV12-4,TRBJ2-1,CASSLGLLAGVGNEQFF
TRBV20-1,TRBJ2-5,CSAGQQETQYF
TRBV3-1,TRBJ2-5,CASAQGGGEKTQYF
TRBV7-6,TRBJ2-7,CASSSGTPGSEQYF
TRBV28,TRBJ2-1,CASSSPLLAENNEQFF
TRBV30,TRBJ1-3,CAWTRGFSGNTIYF
TRBV10-3,TRBJ1-4,CAISEGDLGEKLFF
TRBV19,TRBJ2-3,CASMGGGAGSDTQYF
TRBV19,TRBJ1-6,CATGTGTQAGNSPLHF
TRBV23-1,TRBJ2-5,CASSQSLETQYF